This T cell receptor beta chain was recorded in a study of T cell responses to AZD1222 COVID-19 vaccine. Study-level background: Timing groups of about 4 and about 12 weeks for second doses were pooled.

Study-level findings and limits: Spike-specific TCR depth and breadth grew after two AZD1222 doses. Most donors were white British and more were female, and clonal diversity was possibly underestimated.

As concerns this clone: Its target is unknown.

V was shortened by 1 base and J by 0 bases, with 4 bases between the two germline ends. The CDR3 sequence is 13 residues long. The germline V gene encodes CDR1 LGHDT and CDR2 YNNKEL (reference sequence). Sequencing was performed with immunoSEQ multiplex PCR; in TCRdb, only in-frame clones are kept and a portion is missing. The data show more than 100,000 clones, around 89% seen once. The chain combines TRBV3-1 (or the pseudogene TRBV3-2) with TRBJ2-7; the D is unclear. The material was peripheral blood, obtained on day 0 of AZD1222 vaccination. The clonotype was recovered from an adult in good health. Here the CDR3 DNA reads TGTGCCAGCAGCCAAGCGTACTCCTACGAGCAGTACTTC. It yields the protein CASSQAYSYEQYF.